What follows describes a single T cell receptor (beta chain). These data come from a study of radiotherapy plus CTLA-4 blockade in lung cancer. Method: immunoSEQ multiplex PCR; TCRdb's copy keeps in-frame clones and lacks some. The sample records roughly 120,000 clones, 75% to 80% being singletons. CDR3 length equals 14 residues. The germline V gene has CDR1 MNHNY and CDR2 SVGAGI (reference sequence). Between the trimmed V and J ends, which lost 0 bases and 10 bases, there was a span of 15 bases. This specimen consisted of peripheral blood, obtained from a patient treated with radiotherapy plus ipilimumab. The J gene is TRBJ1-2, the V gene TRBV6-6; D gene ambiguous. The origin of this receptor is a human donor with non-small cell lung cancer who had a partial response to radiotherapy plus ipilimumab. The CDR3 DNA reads TGTGCCAGCAGTTACTCGAATTATGGAGGGAACTACACCTTC. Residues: CASSYSNYGGNYTF.